This T cell receptor (beta chain) was profiled in a study of cytomegalovirus exposure and HLA in healthy donors. After removal of 3 bases from V and 5 bases from J, the junction contained 9 bases not matched to a gene. The CDR3 length is 15 residues. Per germline, CDR1 SQVTM and CDR2 ANQGSEA. Profiling relied on immunoSEQ multiplex PCR, and the TCRdb table lists in-frame clones only, not all of them. Of a few hundred thousand clones listed, approximately 91% were seen once; the top ten hold around 1%. The V and J genes are TRBV29-1 and TRBJ1-2; 10 positions agree with TRBD1. The material sequenced was PBMCs. This TCR came from a man younger than 40 in good health and CMV-seronegative. The CDR3: CSVDSGTGEPYGYTF. DNA for the CDR3: TGCAGCGTTGACTCCGGGACAGGGGAACCATATGGCTACACCTTC. Supplemented by reference TRBV29-1 and TRBJ1-2, the full variable domain reads SAVISQKPSRDICQRGTSLTIQCQVDSQVTMMFWYRQQPGQSLTLIATANQGSEATYESGFVIDKFPISRPNLTFSTLTVSNMSPEDSSIYLCSVDSGTGEPYGYTFGSGTRLTVV.